This T cell receptor beta chain came from a study of Ad26.COV2.S vaccination and SARS-CoV-2 variants. Notes on the study in general: Possible underestimation of total T cell responses by the TCR breadth and depth analyses was noted. Recipients given vaccine exceeded placebo recipients in spike-specific TCR breadth.

This table comes from immunoSEQ multiplex PCR, and its TCRdb copy is limited to in-frame clones, with some not included. In the table there are fewer than 900,000 clones, about 89% of which are singletons. The CDR3 has 15 amino acids. Germline CDR1 SNHLY, CDR2 FYNNEI. The J segment lost 4 bases and the V segment lost 6 bases, leaving 7 bases of the junction unmatched. The treatment is: roughly 18 received Ad26.COV2.S at low or high dose, single or two shots; several received placebo; per-sample allocation not given. All samples were drawn on day 63, counting from the first vaccine or placebo injection. As regards this clone: The target antigen is unknown.

The receptor comes from a person between 18 and 65 years old who received the Ad26.COV2.S COVID-19 vaccine or a placebo. The rearrangement joins TRBV2 to TRBJ2-3, with 10 bases fitting TRBD2. Here the sequenced sample was peripheral blood, taken in a trial of Ad26.COV2.S vaccine versus placebo. The CDR3 protein is CASRELAGTPDTQYF. CDR3 sequence (DNA): TGTGCCAGCAGGGAACTAGCGGGAACCCCAGATACGCAGTATTTT. Together with reference TRBV2 and TRBJ2-3, the CDR3 gives the full variable domain: EPEVTQTPSHQVTQMGQEVILRCVPISNHLYFYWYRQILGQKVEFLVSFYNNEISEKSEIFDDQFSVERPDGSNFTLKIRSTKLEDSAMYFCASRELAGTPDTQYFGPGTRLTVL.